The subject of this entry is one TCR beta chain. The antigen is undetermined. TCRdb's table, derived via immunoSEQ multiplex PCR, lists solely in-frame clones and lacks some. Of 120,000 to 150,000 clones listed, roughly nine tenths were seen once; the top ten hold approximately 1.6%. The CDR3 covers 16 residues. The germline V gene has CDR1 MGHRA and CDR2 YSYEKL. Germline trimming cut 5 bases from V and 8 bases from J; bases unmatched to any gene: 8. These data belong to a study of T cell responses to AZD1222 COVID-19 vaccine. Study-wide results and limits: Variant regions that are unmutated are reportedly the target of nearly half of spike-specific TCRs. Donor demographics were predominantly white British with a female majority; clonal diversity may be underestimated.

Second-dose intervals near 4 or 12 weeks were combined. The chain carries TRBV4-1 and TRBJ2-1; 14 nucleotides agree with TRBD2. The sequence was obtained from an adult who received the AZD1222 COVID-19 vaccine. Specimen: peripheral blood, collected 28 days after the second AZD1222 dose. This chain's CDR3 is CASSGGTSGRIYEQFF. The DNA of the CDR3 is TGCGCCAGCAGCGGAGGGACTAGCGGGAGAATCTATGAGCAGTTCTTC.